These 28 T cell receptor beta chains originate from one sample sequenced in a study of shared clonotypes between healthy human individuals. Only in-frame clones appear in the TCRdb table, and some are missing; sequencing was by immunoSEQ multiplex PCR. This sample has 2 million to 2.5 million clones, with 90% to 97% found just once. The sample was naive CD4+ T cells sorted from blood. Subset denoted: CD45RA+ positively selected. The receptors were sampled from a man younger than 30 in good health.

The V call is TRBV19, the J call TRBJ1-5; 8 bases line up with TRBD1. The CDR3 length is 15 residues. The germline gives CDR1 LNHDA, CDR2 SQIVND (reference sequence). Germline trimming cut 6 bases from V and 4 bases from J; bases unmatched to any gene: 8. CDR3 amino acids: CASSPGQGLNQPQHF. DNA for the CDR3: TGTGCCAGTAGCCCAGGACAGGGCTTAAATCAGCCCCAGCATTTT.

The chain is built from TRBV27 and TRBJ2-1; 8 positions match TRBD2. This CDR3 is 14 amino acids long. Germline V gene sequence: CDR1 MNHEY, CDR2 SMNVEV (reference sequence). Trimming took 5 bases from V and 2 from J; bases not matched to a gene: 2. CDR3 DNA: TGTGCCAGCAGTGAGCGGGGGCCCTACAATGAGCAGTTCTTC. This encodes CASSERGPYNEQFF.

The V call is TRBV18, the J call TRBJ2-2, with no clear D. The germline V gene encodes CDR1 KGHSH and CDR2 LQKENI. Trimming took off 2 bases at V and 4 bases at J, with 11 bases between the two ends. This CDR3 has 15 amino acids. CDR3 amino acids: CASSPTDVLTGELFF. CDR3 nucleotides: TGTGCCAGCTCACCAACGGACGTACTCACCGGGGAGCTGTTTTTT. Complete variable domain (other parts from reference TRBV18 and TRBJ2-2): NAGVMQNPRHLVRRRGQEARLRCSPMKGHSHVYWYRQLPEEGLKFMVYLQKENIIDESGMPKERFSAEFPKEGPSILRIQQVVRGDSAAYFCASSPTDVLTGELFFGEGSRLTVL.

The CDR3 is CASTPRDREIRYF. The DNA of the CDR3 is TGCGCCAGCACTCCCCGGGACAGGGAAATAAGGTACTTC. V usage is TRBV23-1 and J usage is TRBJ2-7; 9 bases map to TRBD1. TRBV23-1 is an ORF, and what it does is uncertain. This CDR3 is 13 amino acids long. The V segment lost 7 bases and the J segment 12 bases; nucleotides outside the gene matches: 13.

The CDR3 sequence: CASSLGQRTGELFF. The CDR3 DNA sequence: TGTGCCAGCAGCTTAGGGCAGCGCACCGGGGAGCTGTTTTTT. The chain is built from TRBV11-2 and TRBJ2-2, with D hard to call. The V end lost 1 base, the J end lost 4 bases, and 7 bases lay between the germline ends. The CDR3 covers 14 residues. Looked up from germline, CDR1 is SGHAT and CDR2 is FQNNGV.

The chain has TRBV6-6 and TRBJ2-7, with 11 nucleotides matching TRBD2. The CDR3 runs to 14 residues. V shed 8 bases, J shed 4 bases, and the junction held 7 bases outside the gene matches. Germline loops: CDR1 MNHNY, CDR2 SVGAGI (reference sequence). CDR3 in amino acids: CASGGLAGGYEQYF. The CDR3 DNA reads TGTGCCAGCGGTGGGTTAGCGGGAGGGTACGAGCAGTACTTC.

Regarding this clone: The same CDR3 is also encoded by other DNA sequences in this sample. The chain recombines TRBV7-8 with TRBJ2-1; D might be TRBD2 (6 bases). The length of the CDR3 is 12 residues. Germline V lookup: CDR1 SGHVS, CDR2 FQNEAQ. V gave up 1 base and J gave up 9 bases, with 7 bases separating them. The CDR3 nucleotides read TGTGCCAGCAGCTTAGTGGGGGGTGAGCAGTTCTTC. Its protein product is CASSLVGGEQFF.

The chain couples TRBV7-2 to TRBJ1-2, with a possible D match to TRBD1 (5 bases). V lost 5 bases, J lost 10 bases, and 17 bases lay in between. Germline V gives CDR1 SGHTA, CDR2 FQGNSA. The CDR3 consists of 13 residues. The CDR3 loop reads CASSPGTSFAYTF. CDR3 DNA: TGTGCCAGCAGCCCCGGGACGTCCTTTGCCTACACCTTC.

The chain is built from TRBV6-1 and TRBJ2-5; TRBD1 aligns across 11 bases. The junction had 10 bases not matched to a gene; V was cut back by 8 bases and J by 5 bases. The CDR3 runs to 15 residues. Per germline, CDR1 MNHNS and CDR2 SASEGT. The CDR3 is CASQIGQGAMETQYF. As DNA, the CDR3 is TGTGCCAGCCAAATAGGACAGGGGGCAATGGAGACCCAGTACTTC.

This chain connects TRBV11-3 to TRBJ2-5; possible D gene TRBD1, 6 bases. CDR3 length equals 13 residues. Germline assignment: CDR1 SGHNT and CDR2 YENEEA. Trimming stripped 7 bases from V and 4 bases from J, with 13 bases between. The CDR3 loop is CASKGQVGETQYF. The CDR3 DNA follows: TGTGCCAGCAAGGGACAAGTAGGAGAGACCCAGTACTTC.

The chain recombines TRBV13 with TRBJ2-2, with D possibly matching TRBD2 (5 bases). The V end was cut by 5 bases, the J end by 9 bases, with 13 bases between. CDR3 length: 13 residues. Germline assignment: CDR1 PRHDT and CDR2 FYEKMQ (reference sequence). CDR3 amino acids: CASSPTSFRELFF. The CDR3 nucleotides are TGTGCCAGCAGCCCCACTAGTTTCAGGGAGCTGTTTTTT.

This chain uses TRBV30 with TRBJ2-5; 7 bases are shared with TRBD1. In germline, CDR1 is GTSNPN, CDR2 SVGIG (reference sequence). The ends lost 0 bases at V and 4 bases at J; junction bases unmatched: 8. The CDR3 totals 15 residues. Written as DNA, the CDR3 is TGTGCCTGGAGTGTACCCCGAAAGGGGGCAGAGACCCAGTACTTC. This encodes CAWSVPRKGAETQYF.

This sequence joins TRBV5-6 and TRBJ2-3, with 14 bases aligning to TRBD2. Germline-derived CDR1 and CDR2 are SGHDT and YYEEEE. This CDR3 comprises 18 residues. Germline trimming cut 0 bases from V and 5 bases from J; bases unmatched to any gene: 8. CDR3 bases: TGTGCCAGCAGCTTGGCCGGACTAGCGGGAGGAGGAAGAGATACGCAGTATTTT. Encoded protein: CASSLAGLAGGGRDTQYF. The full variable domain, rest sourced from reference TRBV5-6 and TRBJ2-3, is DAGVTQSPTHLIKTRGQQVTLRCSPKSGHDTVSWYQQALGQGPQFIFQYYEEEERQRGNFPDRFSGHQFPNYSSELNVNALLLGDSALYLCASSLAGLAGGGRDTQYFGPGTRLTVL.

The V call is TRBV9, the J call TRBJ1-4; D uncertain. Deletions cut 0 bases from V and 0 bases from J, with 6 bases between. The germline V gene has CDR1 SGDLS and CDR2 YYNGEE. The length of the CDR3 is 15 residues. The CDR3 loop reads CASSVATATNEKLFF. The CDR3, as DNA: TGTGCCAGCAGCGTAGCTACTGCAACTAATGAAAAACTGTTTTTT. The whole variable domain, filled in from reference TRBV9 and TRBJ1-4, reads DSGVTQTPKHLITATGQRVTLRCSPRSGDLSVYWYQQSLDQGLQFLIQYYNGEERAKGNILERFSAQQFPDLHSELNLSSLELGDSALYFCASSVATATNEKLFFGSGTQLSVL.

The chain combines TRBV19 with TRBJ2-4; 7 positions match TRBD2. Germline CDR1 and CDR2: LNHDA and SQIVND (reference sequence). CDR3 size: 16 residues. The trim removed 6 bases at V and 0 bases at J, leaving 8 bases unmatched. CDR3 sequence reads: CASSMGPGGAKNIQYF. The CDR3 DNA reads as TGTGCCAGTAGCATGGGACCGGGGGGAGCCAAAAACATTCAGTACTTC. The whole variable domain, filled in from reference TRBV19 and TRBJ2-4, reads DGGITQSPKYLFRKEGQNVTLSCEQNLNHDAMYWYRQDPGQGLRLIYYSQIVNDFQKGDIAEGYSVSREKKESFPLTVTSAQKNPTAFYLCASSMGPGGAKNIQYFGAGTRLSVL.

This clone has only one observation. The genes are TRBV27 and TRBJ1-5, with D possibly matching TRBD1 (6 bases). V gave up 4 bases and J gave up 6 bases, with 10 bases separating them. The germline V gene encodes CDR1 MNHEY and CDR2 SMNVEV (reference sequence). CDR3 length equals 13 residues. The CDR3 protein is CASSYTGPQPQHF. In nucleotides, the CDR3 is TGTGCCAGCAGTTATACAGGGCCTCAGCCCCAGCATTTT.

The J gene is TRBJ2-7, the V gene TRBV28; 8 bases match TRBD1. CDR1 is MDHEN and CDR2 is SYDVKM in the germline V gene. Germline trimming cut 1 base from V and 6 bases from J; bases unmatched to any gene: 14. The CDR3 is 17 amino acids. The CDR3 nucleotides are TGTGCCAGCAGTTTATACTCTGTCTACGGACAGGGTCGCGAGCAGTACTTC. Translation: CASSLYSVYGQGREQYF. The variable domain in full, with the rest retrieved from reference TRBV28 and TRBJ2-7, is DVKVTQSSRYLVKRTGEKVFLECVQDMDHENMFWYRQDPGLGLRLIYFSYDVKMKEKGDIPEGYSVSREKKERFSLILESASTNQTSMYLCASSLYSVYGQGREQYFGPGTRLTVT.

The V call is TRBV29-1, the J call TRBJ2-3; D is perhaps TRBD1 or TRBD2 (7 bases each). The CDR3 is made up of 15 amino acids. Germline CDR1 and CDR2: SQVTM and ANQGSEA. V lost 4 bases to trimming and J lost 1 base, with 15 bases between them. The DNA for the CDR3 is TGCAGCGTTGCCCCAGGGGGGGTGGGCACAGATACGCAGTATTTT. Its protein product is CSVAPGGVGTDTQYF.

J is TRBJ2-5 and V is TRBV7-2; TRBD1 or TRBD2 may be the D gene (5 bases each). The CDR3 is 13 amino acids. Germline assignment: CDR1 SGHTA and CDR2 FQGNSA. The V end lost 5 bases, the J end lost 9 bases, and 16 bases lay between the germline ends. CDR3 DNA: TGTGCCAGCAGCACTTACCGGGGCCCAGCCCAGTACTTC. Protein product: CASSTYRGPAQYF.

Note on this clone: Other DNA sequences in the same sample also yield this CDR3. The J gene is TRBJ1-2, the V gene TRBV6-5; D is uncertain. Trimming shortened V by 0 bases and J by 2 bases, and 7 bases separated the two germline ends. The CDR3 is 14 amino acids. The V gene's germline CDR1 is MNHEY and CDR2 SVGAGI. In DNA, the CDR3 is TGTGCCAGCAGTTACTCCCGACGGAACTATGGCTACACCTTC. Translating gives CASSYSRRNYGYTF.

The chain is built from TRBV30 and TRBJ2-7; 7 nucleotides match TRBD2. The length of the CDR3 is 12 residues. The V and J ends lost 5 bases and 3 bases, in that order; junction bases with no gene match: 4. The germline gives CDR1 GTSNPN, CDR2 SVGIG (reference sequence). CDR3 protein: CAWAGENYEQYF. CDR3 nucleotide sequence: TGTGCCTGGGCGGGGGAGAACTACGAGCAGTACTTC.

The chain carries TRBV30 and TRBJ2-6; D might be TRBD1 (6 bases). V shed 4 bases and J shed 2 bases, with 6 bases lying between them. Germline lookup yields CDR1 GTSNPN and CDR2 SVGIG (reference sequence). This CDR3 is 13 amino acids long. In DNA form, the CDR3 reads TGTGCCTGGACAGGGGCTGGGGCCAACGTCCTGACTTTC. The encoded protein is CAWTGAGANVLTF.

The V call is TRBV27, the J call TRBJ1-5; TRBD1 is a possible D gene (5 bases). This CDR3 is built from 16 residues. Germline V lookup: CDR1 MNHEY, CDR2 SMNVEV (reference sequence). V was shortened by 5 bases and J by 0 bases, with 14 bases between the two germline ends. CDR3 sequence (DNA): TGTGCCAGCAGTCTTCCCGTGACAGATAGCAATCAGCCCCAGCATTTT. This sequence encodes CASSLPVTDSNQPQHF.

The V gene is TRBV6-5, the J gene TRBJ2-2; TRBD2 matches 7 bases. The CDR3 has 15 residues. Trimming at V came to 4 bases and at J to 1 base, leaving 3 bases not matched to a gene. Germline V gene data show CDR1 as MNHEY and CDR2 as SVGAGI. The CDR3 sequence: CASSSGTKNTGELFF. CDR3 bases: TGTGCCAGCAGTTCTGGGACTAAGAACACCGGGGAGCTGTTTTTT.

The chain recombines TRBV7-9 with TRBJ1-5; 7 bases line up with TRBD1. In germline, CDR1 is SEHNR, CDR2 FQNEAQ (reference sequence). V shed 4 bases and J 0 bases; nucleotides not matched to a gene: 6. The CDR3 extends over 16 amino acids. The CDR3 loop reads CASSSGQPYSNQPQHF. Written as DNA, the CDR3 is TGTGCCAGCAGCTCGGGACAGCCGTATAGCAATCAGCCCCAGCATTTT.

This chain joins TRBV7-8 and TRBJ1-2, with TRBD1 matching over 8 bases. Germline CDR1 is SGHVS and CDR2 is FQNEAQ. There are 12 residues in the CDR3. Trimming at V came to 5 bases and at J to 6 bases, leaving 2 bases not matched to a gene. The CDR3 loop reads CASSMTGDGYTF. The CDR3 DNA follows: TGTGCCAGCAGCATGACAGGGGATGGCTACACCTTC.

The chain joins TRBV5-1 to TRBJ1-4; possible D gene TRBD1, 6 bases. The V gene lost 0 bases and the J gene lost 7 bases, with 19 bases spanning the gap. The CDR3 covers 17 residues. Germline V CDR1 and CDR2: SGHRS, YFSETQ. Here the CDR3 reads CASSLASRGAIGEKLFF. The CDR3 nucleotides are TGCGCCAGCAGCTTGGCCTCGAGGGGGGCCATAGGTGAAAAACTGTTTTTT.

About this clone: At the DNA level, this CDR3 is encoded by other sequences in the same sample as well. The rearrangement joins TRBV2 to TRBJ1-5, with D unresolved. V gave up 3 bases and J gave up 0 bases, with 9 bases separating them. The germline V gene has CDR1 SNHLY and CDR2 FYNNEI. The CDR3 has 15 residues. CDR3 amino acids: CASSESRDSNQPQHF. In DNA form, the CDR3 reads TGTGCCAGCAGTGAGTCCAGAGATAGCAATCAGCCCCAGCATTTT.